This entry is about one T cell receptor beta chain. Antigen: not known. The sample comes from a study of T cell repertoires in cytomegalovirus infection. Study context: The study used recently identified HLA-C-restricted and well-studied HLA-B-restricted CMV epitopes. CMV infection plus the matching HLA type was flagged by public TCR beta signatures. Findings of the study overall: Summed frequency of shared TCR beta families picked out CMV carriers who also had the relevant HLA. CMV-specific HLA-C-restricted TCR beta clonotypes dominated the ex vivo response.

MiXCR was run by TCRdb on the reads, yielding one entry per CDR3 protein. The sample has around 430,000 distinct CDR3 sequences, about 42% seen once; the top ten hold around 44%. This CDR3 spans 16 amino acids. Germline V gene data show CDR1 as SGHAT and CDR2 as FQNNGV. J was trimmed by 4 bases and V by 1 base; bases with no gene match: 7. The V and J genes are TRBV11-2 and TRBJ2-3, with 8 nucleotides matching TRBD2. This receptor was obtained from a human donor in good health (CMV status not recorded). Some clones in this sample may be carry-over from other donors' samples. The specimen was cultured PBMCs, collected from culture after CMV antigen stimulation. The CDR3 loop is CASSLVGQRESDTQYF. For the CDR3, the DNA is TGTGCCAGCAGCTTAGTCGGGCAGCGGGAGTCAGATACGCAGTATTTT. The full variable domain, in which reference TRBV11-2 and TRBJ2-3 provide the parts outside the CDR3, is EAGVAQSPRYKIIEKRQSVAFWCNPISGHATLYWYQQILGQGPKLLIQFQNNGVVDDSQLPKDRFSAERLKGVDSTLKIQPAKLEDSAVYLCASSLVGQRESDTQYFGPGTRLTVL.